This TCR beta chain came from a study of blood T cells in healthy people across ages. Donors were systemically healthy Caucasian individuals from Russia aged roughly 6 to 90 years. Study-wide results and limits: With age, beta diversity per million T cells declined roughly linearly, significantly by 30 to 50. PBMCs went unsorted, and a conclusive naive versus antigen-experienced comparison was therefore prevented.

In this sample, this clonotype turned up many times. What it binds is unknown. The authors ran a second PCR of about 6 to 11 cycles using a sample-barcoded 5' primer and a J-beta primer mix. TCRdb reanalysed the 5' RACE reads using MiXCR and keeps one entry per CDR3 protein. The sample has more than 800,000 distinct CDR3 sequences; around 30% are singletons. The specimen was blood. The origin of this receptor is a woman over 75 in good health.

The CDR3 region has the DNA TGTGCCAGCAGTATGCAGGCTGAGCAGTTCTTC. It is translated as CASSMQAEQFF. The chain has TRBV28 and TRBJ2-1, with D uncertain. This CDR3 is built from 11 residues. The V and J ends lost 5 bases and 9 bases respectively, with 8 bases between them. CDR1 MDHEN and CDR2 SYDVKM come from the germline V gene.